The TCR beta chain under discussion was sequenced for a study of T cell changes during pregnancy in multiple sclerosis (dated by TCRdb to between 2018 and 2020). Some background on the complete study: The study examined how the T cell repertoire changed over the course of pregnancy in women with multiple sclerosis.

The CDR3 numbers 15 residues from cysteine through phenylalanine. Kept here is only the CDR3 DNA, which spans 45 bases and is read in frame from base 1. V trim: 4 bases; J trim: 4 bases; unmatched bases: 8. As encoded in the germline V gene (reference sequence), CDR1 is SGHNT while CDR2 is YYREEE. In the case of this clone: Its antigen remains undetermined. No per-base quality is available; no much larger clone lies one base away.

The library was built by means of the immunoSEQ multiplex PCR assay. Sourced from immuneACCESS, this table was stored by TCRdb with only in-frame sequences that have V and J called. A share of the clones is absent; for the studies checked, an unresolved V gene accounts for under half, and the remainder has no known explanation. The sample table shows 15,000 to 20,000 clones, and about 89% are seen once. The leading ten clones occupy approximately 13% of the sample. The chain links TRBV5-4 with TRBJ2-3, and TRBD2 aligns with 8 junction nucleotides. The starting material was CD8+ T cells from peripheral blood mononuclear cells, obtained in the third trimester of pregnancy. The TCR was taken from a female donor in good health, enrolled as a control in a pregnancy study. In nucleotides, the sequence is TGTGCCAGCAGCGAACCGGGACTAGGGGCAGATACGCAGTATTTT. Translation gives CASSEPGLGADTQYF.